This T cell receptor beta chain was recovered during a study of blood T cell repertoires in COVID-19. About the research overall: Collection of acute and convalescent COVID-19 samples took place in the United States, Italy and Spain.

Profiling relied on immunoSEQ multiplex PCR, and the TCRdb table lists in-frame clones only, not all of them. In the table there are 300,000 to 350,000 clones, over 70% of which are singletons. This clone was seen a handful of times. With 7 bases removed from V and 7 bases from J, the gap between germline ends came to 20 bases. The CDR3 sequence is 16 residues long. CDR1 and CDR2 (germline): SGHAT, FQNNGV. Participants came from about 23 US areas, aged about 18 to 89 years. The receptor comes from a man under 40 who had recovered from COVID-19. Sequencing was carried out using PBMCs or T cells enriched from blood (not recorded which). The chain carries TRBV11-2 and TRBJ1-6; D is perhaps TRBD1 (5 bases). CDR3 nucleotide sequence: TGTGCCAGCACCACGAGGGGCGGGACGCTAAATTCACCCCTCCACTTT. This codes for CASTTRGGTLNSPLHF.